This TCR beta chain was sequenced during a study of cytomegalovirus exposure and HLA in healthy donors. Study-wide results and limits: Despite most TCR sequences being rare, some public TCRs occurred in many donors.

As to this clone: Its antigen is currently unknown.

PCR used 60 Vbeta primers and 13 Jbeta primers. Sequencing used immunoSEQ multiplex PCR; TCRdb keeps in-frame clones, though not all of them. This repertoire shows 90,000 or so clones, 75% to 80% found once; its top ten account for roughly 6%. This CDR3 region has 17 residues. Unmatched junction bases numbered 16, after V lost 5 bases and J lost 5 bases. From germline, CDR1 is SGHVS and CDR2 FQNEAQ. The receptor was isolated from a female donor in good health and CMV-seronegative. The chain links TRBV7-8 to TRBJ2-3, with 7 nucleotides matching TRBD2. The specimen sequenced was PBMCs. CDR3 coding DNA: TGTGCCAGCAGCCCCTGGGTGTGGCGGGAGCAGGAAGATACGCAGTATTTT. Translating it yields CASSPWVWREQEDTQYF.